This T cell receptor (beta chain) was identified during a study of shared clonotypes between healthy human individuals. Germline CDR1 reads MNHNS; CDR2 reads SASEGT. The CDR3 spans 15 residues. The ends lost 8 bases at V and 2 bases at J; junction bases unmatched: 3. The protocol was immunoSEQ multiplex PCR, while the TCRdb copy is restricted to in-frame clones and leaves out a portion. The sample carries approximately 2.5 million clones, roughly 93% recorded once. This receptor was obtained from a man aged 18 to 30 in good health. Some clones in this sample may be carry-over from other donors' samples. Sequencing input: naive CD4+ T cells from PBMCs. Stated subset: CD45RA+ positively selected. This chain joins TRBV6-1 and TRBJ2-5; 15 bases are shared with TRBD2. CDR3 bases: TGTGCCAGCGCCGGGACTAGCGGGAGGCAAGAGACCCAGTACTTC. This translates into CASAGTSGRQETQYF.